This T cell receptor beta chain originates from a study of T cell clones after liver transplantation. Profiling relied on immunoSEQ multiplex PCR, and the TCRdb table lists in-frame clones only, not all of them. The sample includes roughly 60,000 clones, approximately 63% of them seen just once. The CDR3 sequence is 12 residues long. Germline CDR1 and CDR2: LNHDA and SQIVND (reference sequence). Trimming removed 8 bases from V and 3 bases from J; junction bases left unmatched: 2. The specimen comprised CD4+ T cells from blood, sampled at the approximately 15-month timepoint. V usage is TRBV19 and J usage is TRBJ2-7; TRBD1 agrees at 9 bases. The sequence was obtained from a human patient who received a liver transplant. Some T cells may be provided by the graft donor. In nucleotides, the CDR3 is TGTGCCAGTGGACAGGGGATCTACGAGCAGTACTTC. Amino acids: CASGQGIYEQYF.